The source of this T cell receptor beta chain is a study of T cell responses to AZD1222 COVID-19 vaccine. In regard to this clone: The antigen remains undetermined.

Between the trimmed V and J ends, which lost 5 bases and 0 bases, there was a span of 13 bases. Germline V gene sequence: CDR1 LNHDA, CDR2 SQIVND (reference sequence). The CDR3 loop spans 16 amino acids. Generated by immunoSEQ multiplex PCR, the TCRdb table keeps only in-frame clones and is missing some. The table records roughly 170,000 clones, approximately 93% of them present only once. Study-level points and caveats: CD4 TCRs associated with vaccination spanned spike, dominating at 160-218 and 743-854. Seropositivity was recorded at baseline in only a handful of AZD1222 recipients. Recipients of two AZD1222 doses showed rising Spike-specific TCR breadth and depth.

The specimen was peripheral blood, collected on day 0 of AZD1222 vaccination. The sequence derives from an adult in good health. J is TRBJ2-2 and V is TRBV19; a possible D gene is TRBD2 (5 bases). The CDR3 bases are TGTGCCAGTAGTCCCCGCGGGCAATCGAACACCGGGGAGCTGTTTTTT. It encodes CASSPRGQSNTGELFF.